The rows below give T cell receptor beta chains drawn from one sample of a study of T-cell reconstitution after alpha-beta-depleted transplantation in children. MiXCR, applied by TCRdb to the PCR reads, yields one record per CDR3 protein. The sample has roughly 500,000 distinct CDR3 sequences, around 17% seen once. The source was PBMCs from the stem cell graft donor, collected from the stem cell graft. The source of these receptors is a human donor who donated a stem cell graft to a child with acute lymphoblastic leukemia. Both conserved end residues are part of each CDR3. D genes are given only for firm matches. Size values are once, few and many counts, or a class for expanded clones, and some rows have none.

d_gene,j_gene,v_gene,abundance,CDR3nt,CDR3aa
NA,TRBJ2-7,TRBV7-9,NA,TGTGCCAGCAGCTTAGGCACGTACCCCTACGAGCAGTACTTC,CASSLGTYPYEQYF
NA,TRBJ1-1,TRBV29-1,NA,TGCAGCGTTGATGGAGCCGGGCACACTGAAGCTTTCTTT,CSVDGAGHTEAFF
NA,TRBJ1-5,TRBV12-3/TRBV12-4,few,TGTGCCAGCAGTTTAGGTAGGGCTCCCGAGCCCCAGCATTTT,CASSLGRAPEPQHF
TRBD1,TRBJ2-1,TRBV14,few,TGTGCCAGCAGCCAAGATAATCAGGGGGCTCAGTTCTTC,CASSQDNQGAQFF
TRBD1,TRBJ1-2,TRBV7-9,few,TGTGCCAGCAGGCCTAAACAGGGGTCTAATCATCCGTACTACACCTTC,CASRPKQGSNHPYYTF
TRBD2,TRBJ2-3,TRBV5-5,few,TGTGCCAGCAGCTGGGCCAGCGGGAGAAACGCAGATACGCAGTATTTT,CASSWASGRNADTQYF
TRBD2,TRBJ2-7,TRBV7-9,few,TGTGCCAGCAGCTTAGCTGAGACTAGCGGGAGCTACGAGCAGTACTTC,CASSLAETSGSYEQYF
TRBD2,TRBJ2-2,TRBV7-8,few,TGTGCCAGCACACTACCCTTGGCGGGAGGGTGGACCGGGGAGCTGTTTTTT,CASTLPLAGGWTGELFF
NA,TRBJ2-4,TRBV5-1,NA,TGCGCCAGCAGCTGGGGACAAGCCAAAAACATTCAGTACTTC,CASSWGQAKNIQYF
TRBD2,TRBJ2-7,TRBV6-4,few,TGTGCCAGCATCGCAGGGGCCCTCGGTCGCGCACCGTTAGCGGGAGGGCAGGCTTACGAGCAGTACTTC,CASIAGALGRAPLAGGQAYEQYF
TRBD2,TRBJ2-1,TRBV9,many,TGTGCCAGCAGCGTAGACGGGAGGACTTACAATGAGCAGTTCTTC,CASSVDGRTYNEQFF
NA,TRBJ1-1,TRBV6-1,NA,TGTGCCAGCAGTGCTCGACCGCTATTTAACACTGAAGCTTTCTTT,CASSARPLFNTEAFF
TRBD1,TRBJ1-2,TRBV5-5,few,TGTGCCAGCAGCCGGACAGGGAACGGCTACACCTTC,CASSRTGNGYTF